This T cell receptor (beta chain) was observed in a study of blood T cell repertoires in COVID-19. For the study at large: PBMCs, B-cell-depleted T cells, or T cells were the source of the cDNA or gDNA that made up the material.

Clinical histories supplied by participants themselves formed the basis of cohort assignment. This CDR3 has 15 residues. V was clipped by 2 bases and J by 0 bases, with 11 bases between them. Germline assignment: CDR1 SGHTA and CDR2 FQGTGA. Some clones are missing from TCRdb's copy, which holds only in-frame ones; the method was immunoSEQ multiplex PCR. The repertoire holds about 180,000 clones, with around 86% as singletons. The receptor was derived from a woman aged 25 to 45 who had recovered from COVID-19. The V call is TRBV7-3, the J call TRBJ2-7, with D perhaps TRBD1 (6 bases). Input material: PBMCs or T cells enriched from blood (not recorded which). CDR3 nucleotide sequence: TGTGCCAGCAGCTTAGACAGGCCCAGCTCCTACGAGCAGTACTTC. Protein: CASSLDRPSSYEQYF.